These 6 T cell receptor beta chains share one sample of origin, sequenced in a study of cytomegalovirus exposure and HLA in healthy donors. Use of 60 Vbeta and 13 Jbeta primers characterized the PCR. Profiled with immunoSEQ multiplex PCR; TCRdb holds only in-frame clones, not every one. In the table there are 160,000 or so clones, roughly 80% of which are singletons. Sequencing was done on a sample of PBMCs. The receptors were gathered from a woman younger than 45 in good health and CMV-seropositive.

The V call is TRBV6-6, the J call TRBJ1-3; D unresolved. Germline values: CDR1 MNHNY, CDR2 SVGAGI (reference sequence). The CDR3 totals 13 residues. Trimming left V 8 bases short and J 4 bases short, with 12 bases between. The CDR3 DNA reads as TGTGCCAGCGTTCGGGGAGGAGGAAACACCATATATTTT. Its translation is CASVRGGGNTIYF.

The genes are TRBV4-1 and TRBJ1-2; D is unclear. The V end was cut by 0 bases, the J end by 6 bases, with 14 bases between. This CDR3 is 15 amino acids long. The germline CDR1 and CDR2 sequences are MGHRA and YSYEKL. CDR3 DNA: TGCGCCAGCAGCCAAGAGAGGTCTCGGAGGGATGGCTACACCTTC. This gives the protein CASSQERSRRDGYTF.

The chain has TRBV6-1 and TRBJ2-7, with TRBD2 matching over 8 bases. Germline V lookup: CDR1 MNHNS, CDR2 SASEGT. The CDR3 runs 15 residues. The V gene end was trimmed by 10 bases and the J gene end by 3 bases; junction bases not matched to a gene: 14. CDR3 nucleotide sequence: TGTGCCACCTCACAGGTTTCGGGGGGGATCTACGAGCAGTACTTC. Translation: CATSQVSGGIYEQYF.

CDR3 in DNA: TGTGCCAGCAGCTCCTCGCAGGTTGAAGCTTTCTTT. Residues: CASSSSQVEAFF. The J gene is TRBJ1-1, the V gene TRBV11-2; D ambiguous. Per germline, CDR1 SGHAT and CDR2 FQNNGV. Deletions cut 4 bases from V and 7 bases from J, with 10 bases between. CDR3 size: 12 residues.

V gene TRBV28 combines with J gene TRBJ2-5, with D possibly TRBD2 on 6 matching bases. In germline, CDR1 is MDHEN, CDR2 SYDVKM. V was pared by 2 bases and J by 4 bases, with 11 bases between. The CDR3 runs to 14 residues. CDR3 nucleotides: TGTGCCAGCAGTTTAACCGGGAGAAGAGAGACCCAGTACTTC. It specifies CASSLTGRRETQYF.

A single count supports this clone. The J gene is TRBJ1-5, the V gene TRBV6-6; D remains ambiguous. This CDR3 has 15 residues. V dropped 4 bases and J dropped 2 bases, with 12 bases sitting between them. Germline V CDR1 and CDR2: MNHNY, SVGAGI (reference sequence). The chain's CDR3 is CASSSYQDGNQPQHF. The DNA of the CDR3 is TGTGCCAGCAGTTCCTACCAAGATGGCAATCAGCCCCAGCATTTT.